The clone carrying this TCR beta chain was seen a few times. One entry per CDR3 protein, called by TCRdb with MiXCR from the 5' RACE reads. This table holds about 96,000 distinct CDR3 sequences, roughly 18% found once. The data are from a study of T cells of healthy individuals. The clonotype originates from a human donor in good health.

CDR3 sequence reads: CASREDNQPQHF. The CDR3 DNA reads as TGTGCCAGTCGGGAGGACAATCAGCCCCAGCATTTT. The chain is built from TRBV28 and TRBJ1-5; no clear D gene. V lost 9 bases to trimming and J lost 3 bases, with 9 bases between them. The CDR3 is 12 amino acids. In germline, CDR1 is MDHEN, CDR2 SYDVKM.